Described below is a single TCR beta chain sequence and its context. Its antigen has not been determined. The sample holds no much larger clone one base away, and base qualities are not on file. The time point label, as the study defines it: baseline before first vaccination. Vaccinee samples came from UK trials COV001 and COV002, including a single-blind randomized controlled phase 2/3 trial of AZD1222 (ChAdOx1 nCoV-19) in healthy adults. For TCRbeta chain sequencing, PBMC samples from trial participants were taken at day 0 and at day 28 after the second dose. The CDR3 regions of human TCRbeta chains were analyzed by immunosequencing. Per the authors' processing: Repertoire TCRs were checked for matches against a reference library of SARS-CoV-2-specific TCRs that had been generated using the MIRA antigen-specificity platform. Breadth was defined as the fraction of unique TCRs that were SARS-CoV-2-associated. Depth was defined as the fraction of total T cells that were SARS-CoV-2-associated. Using the MIRA data, every spike-specific TCR was mapped to the spike region that the TCR reacted to and assigned to either a CD4 or a CD8 class. Log10-transformed breadth and depth values were compared by one-way ANOVA with Sidak's multiple comparisons tests. The source is immuneACCESS, and TCRdb retained only in-frame sequences with V and J called. Part of the clones is not carried over; for the studies checked, unresolved V genes explain less than half of this, and the remainder is unexplained. V, J and clone size are taken as reported in that table, and D and trimming were inferred from the DNA itself. The sample table shows fewer than 150,000 clones, and roughly 92% are seen once. The ten largest clones add up to roughly 1% of the sample.

Taken from the germline V gene (reference sequence), the CDR1 and CDR2 loops are GTSNPN and SVGIG. Its CDR3 holds 14 amino acids, cysteine through phenylalanine. Only the CDR3 portion is preserved as DNA: 42 bases, with reading frame beginning at the first base. Ends trimmed: V by 3 bases, J by 5 bases; bases unmatched to a gene: 6. These data originate in a study of T cell responses to AZD1222 COVID-19 vaccine (dated by TCRdb to the early 2020s). With respect to the entire study: AZD1222 recipients given second doses at about 4 weeks or at about 12 weeks were pooled, since spike-specific TCR depth and breadth were not found to differ between the two schedules. A total of roughly 240 trial participants underwent TCR sequencing, of whom 207 received two doses of AZD1222 and some 25 received two doses of the MenACWY control vaccine. Trial participants were enrolled by age into subgroups of 18-55, 56-69 and 70-plus years, and around 150, 28 and 57 TCR-sequenced participants, respectively, were included in these subgroups.

General conclusions and limits of the study: Reportedly, close to half of the unique spike-specific TCRs recognized epitopes lying outside the regions that are mutated in the B.1.351 and B.1.1.7 variants. The 56-69-year group was small, and its depth increase did not reach significance, likely because of low power. Spike-specific TCR breadth and depth rose significantly after two AZD1222 doses compared with day 0 and with MenACWY recipients. The whole spike protein was spanned by vaccine-associated CD4 TCRs, and dominant responses were seen in regions 160-218 and 743-854. Participants were mostly white British and included more females than males, and it was suggested by the authors that clonal diversity may have been underestimated. Conclusions about previously exposed vaccinees are limited because only six or seven AZD1222 recipients were SARS-CoV-2 seropositive at baseline. No day 14 peak-response samples were available, so repertoires were characterized only after the peak T cell response.

The chain links TRBV30 with TRBJ1-4, with 7 bases in between that match TRBD1. The material was peripheral blood, obtained on day 0 of AZD1222 vaccination. The source is an adult in good health. In nucleotides, the sequence is TGTGCCTGGAGCCTTTGGACAGGAAATGAAAAACTGTTTTTT. Its protein product is CAWSLWTGNEKLFF.